This TCR beta chain was recorded in a study of T cell repertoires in cytomegalovirus infection. For the study at large: CMV infection plus the matching HLA type was flagged by public TCR beta signatures.

The ends were cut back, 4 bases at V and 5 bases at J, with 9 bases in the middle. The germline V gene has CDR1 SGHTA and CDR2 FQGNSA. CDR3 length: 13 residues. This clonotype was found many times. Its antigen is not known. General observations from the study: Carriage of CMV together with the relevant HLA was identifiable through cumulative public TCR beta family frequency. It was HLA-C-restricted CMV-specific TCR beta clonotypes that dominated the response ex vivo.

TCRdb recomputed calls from the reads with MiXCR, one row per CDR3 protein. This table has about 250,000 distinct CDR3 sequences, more than 9% appearing once. Sequenced sample: PBMCs. The clonotype comes from a human donor in good health (CMV status not recorded). Some clones in this sample may be carry-over from other donors' samples. The chain has TRBV7-2 and TRBJ1-3, with D tentatively TRBD1 (6 bases). The CDR3 spells CASSSGHRNTIYF. The DNA for the CDR3 is TGTGCCAGCAGCTCGGGACACCGAAACACCATATATTTT.